The source of this T cell receptor (beta chain) is a study of CD8 T cells in ankylosing spondylitis. General observations from the study: It was reported that disease-linked clones were significantly enriched in matched ankylosing spondylitis synovial fluid. Roughly 8 highly homologous variants formed a TCR beta motif that appeared characteristic of ankylosing spondylitis blood. The authors found the disease-linked clones to be CD8+ and relatively rare in peripheral blood.

Concerning this clonotype: Its target is unknown.

With 3 bases removed from V and 3 bases from J, the gap between germline ends came to 13 bases. Germline CDR1 and CDR2: SGHRS and YFSETQ. The CDR3 is made up of 14 amino acids. Quantitative 5'-RACE with molecular barcodes was used to make the TCR beta libraries. TCRdb used MiXCR to reprocess the 5' RACE reads, holding one entry per CDR3 protein. This sample has about 90,000 distinct CDR3 sequences, with around 25% found just once. The receptor comes from a male donor with ankylosing spondylitis or in good health (not recorded which). The sequenced sample was blood, either unsorted or a sorted T cell fraction (not recorded which). This chain links TRBV5-1 with TRBJ2-7; D is undetermined. CDR3 amino acids: CASSSKDVNYEQYF. The CDR3 bases are TGCGCCAGCAGCTCTAAGGACGTTAACTACGAGCAGTACTTC.